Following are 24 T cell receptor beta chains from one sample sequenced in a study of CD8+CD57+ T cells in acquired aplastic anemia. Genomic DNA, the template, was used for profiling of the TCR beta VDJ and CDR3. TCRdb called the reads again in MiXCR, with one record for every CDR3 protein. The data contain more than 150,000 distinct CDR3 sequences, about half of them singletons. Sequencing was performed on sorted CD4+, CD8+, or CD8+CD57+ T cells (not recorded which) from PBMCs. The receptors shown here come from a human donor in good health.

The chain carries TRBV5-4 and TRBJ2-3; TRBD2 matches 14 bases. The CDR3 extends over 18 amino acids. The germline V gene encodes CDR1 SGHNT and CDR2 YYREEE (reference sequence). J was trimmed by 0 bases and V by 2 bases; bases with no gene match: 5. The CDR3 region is CASSFATSGGASTDTQYF. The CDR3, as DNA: TGTGCCAGCAGCTTTGCGACTAGCGGGGGGGCGAGCACAGATACGCAGTATTTT.

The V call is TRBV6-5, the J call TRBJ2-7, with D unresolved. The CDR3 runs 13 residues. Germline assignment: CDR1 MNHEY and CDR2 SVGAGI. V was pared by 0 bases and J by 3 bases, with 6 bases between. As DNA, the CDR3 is TGTGCCAGCAGTTACTCGAGGAACTACGAGCAGTACTTC. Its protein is CASSYSRNYEQYF.

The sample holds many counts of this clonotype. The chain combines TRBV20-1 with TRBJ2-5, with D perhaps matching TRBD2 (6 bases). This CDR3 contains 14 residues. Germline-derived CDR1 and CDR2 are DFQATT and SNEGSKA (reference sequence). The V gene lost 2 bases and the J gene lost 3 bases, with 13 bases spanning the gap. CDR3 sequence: CSARFVGSEETQYF. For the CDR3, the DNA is TGCAGTGCTAGATTTGTCGGGAGTGAAGAGACCCAGTACTTC.

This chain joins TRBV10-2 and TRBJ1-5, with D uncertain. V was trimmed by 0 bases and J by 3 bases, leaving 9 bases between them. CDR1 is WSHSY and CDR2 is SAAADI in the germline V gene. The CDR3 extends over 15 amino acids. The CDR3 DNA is TGCGCCAGCAGTGAGTCGAAGCATCACAATCAGCCCCAGCATTTT. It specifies CASSESKHHNQPQHF.

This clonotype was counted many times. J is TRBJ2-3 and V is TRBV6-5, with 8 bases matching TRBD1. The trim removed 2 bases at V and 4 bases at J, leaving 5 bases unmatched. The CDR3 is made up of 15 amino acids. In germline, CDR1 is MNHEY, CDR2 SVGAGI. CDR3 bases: TGTGCCAGCAGTTACGGCGGACAGGGCGCAGATACGCAGTATTTT. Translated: CASSYGGQGADTQYF.

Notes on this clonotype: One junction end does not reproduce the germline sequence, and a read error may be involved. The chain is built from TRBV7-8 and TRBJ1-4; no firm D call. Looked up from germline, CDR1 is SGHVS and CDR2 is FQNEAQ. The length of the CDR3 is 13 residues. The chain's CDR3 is CASSQRENERLFF. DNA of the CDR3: TGCGCCAGCAGCCAGCGGGAAAATGAAAGACTGTTTTTT.

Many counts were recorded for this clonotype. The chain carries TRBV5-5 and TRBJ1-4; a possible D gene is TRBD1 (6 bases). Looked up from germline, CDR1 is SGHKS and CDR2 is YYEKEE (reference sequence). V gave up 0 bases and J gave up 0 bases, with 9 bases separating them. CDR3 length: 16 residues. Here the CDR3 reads CASSLGTVPTNEKLFF. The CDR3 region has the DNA TGTGCCAGCAGCTTGGGGACAGTGCCAACTAATGAAAAACTGTTTTTT.

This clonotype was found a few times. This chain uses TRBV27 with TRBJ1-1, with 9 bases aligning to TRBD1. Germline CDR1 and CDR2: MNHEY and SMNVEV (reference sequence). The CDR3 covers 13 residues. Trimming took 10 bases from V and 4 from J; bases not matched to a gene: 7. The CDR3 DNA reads TGTGCCATCGGGAACAGGGGGCGCACTGAAGCTTTCTTT. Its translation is CAIGNRGRTEAFF.

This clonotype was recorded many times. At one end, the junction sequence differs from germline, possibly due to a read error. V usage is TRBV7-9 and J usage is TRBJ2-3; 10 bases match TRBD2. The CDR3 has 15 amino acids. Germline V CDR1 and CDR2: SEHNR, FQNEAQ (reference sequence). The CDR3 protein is CASSLAGVATDTQYF. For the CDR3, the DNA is TGTGCCAGCAGCCTAGCGGGAGTTGCCACAGATACGCAGTATTTT.

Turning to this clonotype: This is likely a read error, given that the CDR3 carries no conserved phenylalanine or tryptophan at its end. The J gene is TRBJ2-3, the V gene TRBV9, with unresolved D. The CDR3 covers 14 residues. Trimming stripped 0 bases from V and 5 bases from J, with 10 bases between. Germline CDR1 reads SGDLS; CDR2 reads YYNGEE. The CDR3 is CASSVARSGDTQYS. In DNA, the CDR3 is TGTGCCAGCAGCGTAGCAAGGTCAGGAGATACGCAGTATTCT.

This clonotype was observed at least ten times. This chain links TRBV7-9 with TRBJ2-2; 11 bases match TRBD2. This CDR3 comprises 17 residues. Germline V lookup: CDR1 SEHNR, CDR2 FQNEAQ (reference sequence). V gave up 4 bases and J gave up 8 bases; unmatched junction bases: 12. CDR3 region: CASSYSKLAGATGELFF. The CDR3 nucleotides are TGTGCCAGCAGCTACTCAAAACTAGCGGGAGCGACGGGGGAGCTGTTTTTT.

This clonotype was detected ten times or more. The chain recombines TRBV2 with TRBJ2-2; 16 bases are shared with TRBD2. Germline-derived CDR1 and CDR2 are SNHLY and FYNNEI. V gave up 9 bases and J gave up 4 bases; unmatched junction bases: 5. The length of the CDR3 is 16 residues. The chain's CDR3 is CASGTSGREATGELFF. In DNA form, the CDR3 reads TGTGCCAGTGGGACTAGCGGGAGGGAGGCCACCGGGGAGCTGTTTTTT.

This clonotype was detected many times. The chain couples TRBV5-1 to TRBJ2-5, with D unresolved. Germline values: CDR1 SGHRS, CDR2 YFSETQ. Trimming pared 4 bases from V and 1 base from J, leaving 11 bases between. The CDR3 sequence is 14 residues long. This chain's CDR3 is CASSPDSVQETQYF. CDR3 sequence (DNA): TGCGCCAGCAGCCCAGACTCCGTCCAAGAGACCCAGTACTTC.

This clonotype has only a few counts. CDR3 amino acids: CASSPPTPSYNEQFF. The CDR3 DNA reads as TGTGCCAGCTCACCACCGACACCTTCCTACAATGAGCAGTTCTTC. The chain joins TRBV18 to TRBJ2-1; no reliable D call. CDR3 length: 15 amino acids. V lost 0 bases, J lost 1 base, and 7 bases lay in between. Germline CDR1 is KGHSH and CDR2 is LQKENI.

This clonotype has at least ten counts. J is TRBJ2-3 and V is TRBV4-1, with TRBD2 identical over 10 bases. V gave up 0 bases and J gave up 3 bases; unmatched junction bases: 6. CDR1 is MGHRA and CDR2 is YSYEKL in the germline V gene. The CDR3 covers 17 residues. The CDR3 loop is CASSQEKGSGRTDTQYF. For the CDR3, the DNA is TGCGCCAGCAGCCAAGAGAAGGGTAGCGGGAGGACAGATACGCAGTATTTT.

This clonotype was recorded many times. The CDR3 protein is CASSRQLASTDTQYF. CDR3 DNA sequence: TGTGCCAGCAGCCGACAACTAGCGAGCACAGATACGCAGTATTTT. The J gene is TRBJ2-3, the V gene TRBV14, with 7 bases matching TRBD2. The germline CDR1 and CDR2 sequences are SGHDN and FVKESK. The V segment lost 4 bases and the J segment 0 bases; nucleotides outside the gene matches: 4. This CDR3 has 15 amino acids.

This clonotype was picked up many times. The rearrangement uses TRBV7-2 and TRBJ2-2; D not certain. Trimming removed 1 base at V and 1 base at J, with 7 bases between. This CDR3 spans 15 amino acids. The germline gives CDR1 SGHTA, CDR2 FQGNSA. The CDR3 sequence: CASSLEGRNTGELFF. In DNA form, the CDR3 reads TGTGCCAGCAGCTTAGAGGGCAGGAACACCGGGGAGCTGTTTTTT.

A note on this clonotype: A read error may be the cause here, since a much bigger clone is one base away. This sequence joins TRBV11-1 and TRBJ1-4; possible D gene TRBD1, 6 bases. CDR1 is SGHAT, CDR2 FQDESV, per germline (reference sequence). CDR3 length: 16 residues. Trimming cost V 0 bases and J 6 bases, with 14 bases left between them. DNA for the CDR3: TGTGCCAGCAGCTTAGCACGCGGAGGGGGACATGAAAAACTGTTTTTT. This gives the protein CASSLARGGGHEKLFF.

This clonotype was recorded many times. The CDR3, as DNA: TGCAGTGCTAGAGTGTCAGGGAGGAACACAGATACGCAGTATTTT. Translation: CSARVSGRNTDTQYF. This sequence joins TRBV20-1 and TRBJ2-3; D is perhaps TRBD2 (6 bases). CDR1 DFQATT and CDR2 SNEGSKA come from the germline V gene (reference sequence). The CDR3 has 15 residues. V lost 1 base to trimming and J lost 2 bases, with 13 bases between them.

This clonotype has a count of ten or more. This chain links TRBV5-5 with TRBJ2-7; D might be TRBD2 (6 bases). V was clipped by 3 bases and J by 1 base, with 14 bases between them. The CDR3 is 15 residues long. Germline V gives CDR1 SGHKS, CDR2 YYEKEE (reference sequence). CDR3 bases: TGTGCCAGCAGCTCTCCGGGAAGCGGGTCCTACGAGCAGTACTTC. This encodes CASSSPGSGSYEQYF. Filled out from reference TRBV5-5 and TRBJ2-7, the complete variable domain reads DAGVTQSPTHLIKTRGQQVTLRCSPISGHKSVSWYQQVLGQGPQFIFQYYEKEERGRGNFPDRFSARQFPNYSSELNVNALLLGDSALYLCASSSPGSGSYEQYFGPGTRLTVT.

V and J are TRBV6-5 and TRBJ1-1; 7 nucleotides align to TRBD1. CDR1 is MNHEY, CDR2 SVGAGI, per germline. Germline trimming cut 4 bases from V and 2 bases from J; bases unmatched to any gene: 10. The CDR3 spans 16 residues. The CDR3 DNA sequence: TGTGCCAGCAGTTCTCCCGCGGGACAGATAAACACTGAAGCTTTCTTT. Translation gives CASSSPAGQINTEAFF.

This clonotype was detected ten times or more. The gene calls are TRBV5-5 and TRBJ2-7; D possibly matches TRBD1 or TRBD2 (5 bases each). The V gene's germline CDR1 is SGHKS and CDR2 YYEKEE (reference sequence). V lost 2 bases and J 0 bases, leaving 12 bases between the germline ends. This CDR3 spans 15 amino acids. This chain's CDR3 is CASSLMAGSSYEQYF. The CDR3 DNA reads TGTGCCAGCAGCTTAATGGCAGGGAGCTCCTACGAGCAGTACTTC.

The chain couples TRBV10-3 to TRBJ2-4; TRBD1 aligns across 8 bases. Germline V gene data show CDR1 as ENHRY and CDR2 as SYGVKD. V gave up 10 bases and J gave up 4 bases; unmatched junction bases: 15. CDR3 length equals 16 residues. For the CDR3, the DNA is TGTGCCACCTCAACTCTTACGACAGGGGAGAAAAACATTCAGTACTTC. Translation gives CATSTLTTGEKNIQYF.

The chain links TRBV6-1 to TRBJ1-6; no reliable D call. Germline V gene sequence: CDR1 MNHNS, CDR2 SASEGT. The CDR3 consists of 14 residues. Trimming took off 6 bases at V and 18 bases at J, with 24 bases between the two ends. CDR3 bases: TGTGCCAGCAGGCCGGACGGATCGAATTCACCACACCACTTT. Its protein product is CASRPDGSNSPHHF.